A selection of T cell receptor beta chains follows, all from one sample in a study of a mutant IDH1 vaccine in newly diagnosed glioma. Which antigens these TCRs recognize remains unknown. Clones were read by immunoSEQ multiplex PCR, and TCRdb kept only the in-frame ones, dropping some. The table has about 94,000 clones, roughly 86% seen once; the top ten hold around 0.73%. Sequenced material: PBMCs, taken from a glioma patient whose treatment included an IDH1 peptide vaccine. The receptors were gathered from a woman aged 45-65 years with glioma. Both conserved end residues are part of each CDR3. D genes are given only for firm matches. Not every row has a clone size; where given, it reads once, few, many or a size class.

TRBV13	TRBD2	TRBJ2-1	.	TGTGCCAGCAGCCGTTTGGGGGGGACTATAACCAATGAGCAGTTCTTC	CASSRLGGTITNEQFF
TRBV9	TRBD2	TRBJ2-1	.	TGTGCCAGCAGTATGACTAGCGGCTACAATGAGCAGTTCTTC	CASSMTSGYNEQFF
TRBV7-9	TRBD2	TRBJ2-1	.	TGTGCCAGCAGCTTCCGGGAGGGCAATGAGCAGTTCTTC	CASSFREGNEQFF
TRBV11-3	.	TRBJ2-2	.	TGTGCCAGCTGCCCCTCAGGGACCACCGGGGAGCTGTTTTTT	CASCPSGTTGELFF
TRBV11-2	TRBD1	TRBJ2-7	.	TGTGCCAGCATCACCCGGCAGGGGGTCGGCGAGCAGTACTTC	CASITRQGVGEQYF
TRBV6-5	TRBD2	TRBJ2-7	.	TGTGCCAGCAGTCGGGGGGAGTCCGAGCAGTACTTC	CASSRGESEQYF
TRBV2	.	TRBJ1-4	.	TGTGCCACCCAGAGTTGGGCAACTAATGAAAAACTGTTTTTT	CATQSWATNEKLFF
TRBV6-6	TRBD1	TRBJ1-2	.	TGTGCCAGCAGTACCAGGACAGGCAACTATGGCTACACCTTC	CASSTRTGNYGYTF
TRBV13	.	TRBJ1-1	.	TGTGCCAGCAGCTCCTACGCCCTGGGTACTGAAGCTTTCTTT	CASSSYALGTEAFF
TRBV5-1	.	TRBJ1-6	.	TGCGCCAGCAGCTTGGGGGGCAGGGCCGGGAGTTCACCCCTCCACTTT	CASSLGGRAGSSPLHF
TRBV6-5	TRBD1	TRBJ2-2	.	TGTGCCAGCTACAGGGGGAGCACCGGGGAGCTGTTTTTT	CASYRGSTGELFF
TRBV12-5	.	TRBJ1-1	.	TGTGCTAGTGGCCAGGACGGTTATAGTGGAGCTTTCTTT	CASGQDGYSGAFF
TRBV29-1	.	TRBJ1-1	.	TGCAGCGCCCAGACCACGAACACTGAAGCTTTCTTT	CSAQTTNTEAFF
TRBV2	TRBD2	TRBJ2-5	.	TGTGCCAGCATCCGGTTCTGGACTAGCGGGAGGGAAGAGACCCAGTACTTC	CASIRFWTSGREETQYF
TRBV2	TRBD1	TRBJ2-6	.	TGTGCCAGCAGTCTACGCAGGGGGCCTGGGGCCAACGTCCTGACTTTC	CASSLRRGPGANVLTF
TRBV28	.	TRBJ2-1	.	TGTGCCAGCAGACAACGGCGGTTGACCTACAATGAGCAGTTCTTC	CASRQRRLTYNEQFF
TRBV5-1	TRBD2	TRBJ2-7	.	TGCGCCAGCAGCTTGGTCATAGCGGGAGGGGTGTACGAGCAGTACTTC	CASSLVIAGGVYEQYF
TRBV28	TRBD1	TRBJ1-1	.	TGTGCCAGCAGTCCCCGGACAGGGGGTGCGGACACTGAAGCTTTCTTT	CASSPRTGGADTEAFF
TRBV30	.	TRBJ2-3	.	TGTGCCTGGAGTGTAAGAGGGCTAGGCACAGATACGCAGTATTTT	CAWSVRGLGTDTQYF
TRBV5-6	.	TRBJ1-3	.	TGTGCCAGCAGCTCGCCGCTTACCTCTGGAAACACCATATATTTT	CASSSPLTSGNTIYF
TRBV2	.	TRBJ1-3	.	TGTGCCAGCAGTGAAGCAGGGGGGACTGGAAACACCATATATTTT	CASSEAGGTGNTIYF
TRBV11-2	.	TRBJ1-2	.	TGTGCCAGCAGCTCCCCGCGAAGGACAGTTCAGACGGGGGGCTACACCTTC	CASSSPRRTVQTGGYTF
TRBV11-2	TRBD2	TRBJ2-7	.	TGTGCCAGCAGCCCCCGGGGCGGACGGCGGGAGGGTGCCTACGAGCAGTACTTC	CASSPRGGRREGAYEQYF
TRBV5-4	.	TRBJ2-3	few	TGTGCCACCCTCCAGGGAACTAGCACAGATACGCAGTATTTT	CATLQGTSTDTQYF
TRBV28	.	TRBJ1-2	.	TGTGCCAGCAGGCCTTCAGGGTATGGCTACACCTTC	CASRPSGYGYTF
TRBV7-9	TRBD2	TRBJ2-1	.	TGTGCCAGCAGCTCGCCGGCGGGAGCAAGCTACAATGAGCAGTTCTTC	CASSSPAGASYNEQFF
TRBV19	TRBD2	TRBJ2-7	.	TGTGCCACCGAGGGGGCCGGGACTAGCGGGCCCTACGAGCAGTACTTC	CATEGAGTSGPYEQYF
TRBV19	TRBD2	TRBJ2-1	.	TGTGCCAGTAGTATAATAGCGGGAGTGAATGAGCAGTTCTTC	CASSIIAGVNEQFF
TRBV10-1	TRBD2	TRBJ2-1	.	TGCGCCAGCAGCCGGGGACTAGCGGCCTACAATGAGCAGTTCTTC	CASSRGLAAYNEQFF
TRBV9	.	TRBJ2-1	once	TGTGCCAGCAGCGTAAAAGGCACCGGGAGCTCCTACAATGAGCAGTTCTTC	CASSVKGTGSSYNEQFF
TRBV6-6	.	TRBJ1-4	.	TGTGCCAGCCTAGGGAGTATGGGGGAAAAACTGTTTTTT	CASLGSMGEKLFF
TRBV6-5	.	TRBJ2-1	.	TGTGCCAGCAGTACAGGGTTGGGTGAGCAGTTCTTC	CASSTGLGEQFF
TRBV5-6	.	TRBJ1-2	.	TGTGCCAGCAGCCTTGGGACCGACTATGGCTACACCTTC	CASSLGTDYGYTF
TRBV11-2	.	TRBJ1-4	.	TGTGCCAGCAGCCCCTGGCTGGGGGTGGGAGAAAAACTGTTTTTT	CASSPWLGVGEKLFF
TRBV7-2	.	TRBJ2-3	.	TGTGCCAGCAGCTTTATTTCTGGCACAGATACGCAGTATTTT	CASSFISGTDTQYF